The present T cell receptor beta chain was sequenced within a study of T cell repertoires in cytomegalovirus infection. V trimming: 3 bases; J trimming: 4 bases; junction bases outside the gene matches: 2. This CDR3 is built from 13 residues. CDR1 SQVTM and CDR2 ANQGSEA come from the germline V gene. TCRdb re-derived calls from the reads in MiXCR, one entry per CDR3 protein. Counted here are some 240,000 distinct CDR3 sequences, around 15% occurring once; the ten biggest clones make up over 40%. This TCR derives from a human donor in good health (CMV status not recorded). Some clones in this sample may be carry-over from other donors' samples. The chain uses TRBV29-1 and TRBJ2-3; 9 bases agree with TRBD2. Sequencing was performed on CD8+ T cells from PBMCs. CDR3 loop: CSVEGLAADTQYF. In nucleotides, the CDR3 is TGCAGCGTTGAGGGACTAGCAGCAGATACGCAGTATTTT.